This record concerns one TCR beta chain sequence. Germline trimming cut 1 base from V and 3 bases from J; bases unmatched to any gene: 8. The V gene's germline CDR1 is SGHAT and CDR2 FQNNGV. CDR3 length equals 16 residues. The sample originates from a study of blood T cell repertoires in COVID-19. The overall study: COVID-19 samples from acute and convalescent phases originated in the United States, Italy and Spain. Sources were T cells, B-cell-depleted T cells, or PBMCs; the material itself was cDNA or gDNA.

Under the authors' procedure: Estimation of nucleated cell counts was performed using reference gene primer amplification. Libraries were prepared by immunoSEQ multiplex PCR; TCRdb keeps only in-frame clonotypes and omits some of them. That table supplies the V and J calls and clone size; D and trimming were determined from the DNA. The table has 30,000 to 35,000 clones, roughly 88% seen once. The TCR originated in a man aged 55 to 70 with active COVID-19. The sequenced sample consisted of peripheral blood. This chain connects TRBV11-2 to TRBJ2-5; 7 bases are shared with TRBD2. CDR3 residues: CASSLGTRGGKETQYF. The CDR3 DNA sequence: TGTGCCAGCAGCTTAGGGACTAGAGGAGGGAAAGAGACCCAGTACTTC.